The 27 T cell receptor beta chains below were found in one sample sequenced in a study of shared clonotypes between healthy human individuals. Profiling relied on immunoSEQ multiplex PCR, and the TCRdb table lists in-frame clones only, not all of them. The sample lists over 400,000 clones; over 70% were seen once. Material for sequencing was PBMCs. The receptors were sampled from a woman between 35 and 50 years old in good health. Some clones in this sample may be carry-over from other donors' samples.

The V gene is TRBV9, the J gene TRBJ2-5, with D perhaps matching TRBD1 (7 bases). Germline values: CDR1 SGDLS, CDR2 YYNGEE. This CDR3 contains 20 residues. V shed 4 bases and J shed 2 bases, with 30 bases lying between them. In DNA form, the CDR3 reads TGTGCCAGCAGCCCACGGGGCGGGACAGAGCTAGGGGTAGGACAAGAGACCCAGTACTTC. Protein product: CASSPRGGTELGVGQETQYF.

The chain couples TRBV18 to TRBJ1-2, with D unresolved. V dropped 3 bases and J dropped 4 bases, with 15 bases sitting between them. The germline CDR1 and CDR2 sequences are KGHSH and LQKENI. The CDR3 loop spans 15 amino acids. The CDR3 sequence: CASSPPVRSGYGYTF. CDR3 coding DNA: TGTGCCAGCTCACCCCCGGTGAGGTCGGGCTATGGCTACACCTTC.

This clone appeared many times. Other DNA sequences in this specimen translate into the identical CDR3. The chain links TRBV5-1 to TRBJ2-3; D may be TRBD2 (5 bases). Deletions cut 7 bases from V and 0 bases from J, with 15 bases between. From germline, CDR1 is SGHRS and CDR2 YFSETQ. The CDR3 is made up of 15 amino acids. This CDR3 is CASFRGAASTDTQYF. CDR3 nucleotide sequence: TGCGCCAGCTTCCGTGGAGCGGCAAGCACAGATACGCAGTATTTT.

The chain carries TRBV19 and TRBJ2-2; no definite D call. This CDR3 comprises 13 residues. The ends were cut back, 10 bases at V and 0 bases at J, with 9 bases in the middle. The germline V gene encodes CDR1 LNHDA and CDR2 SQIVND (reference sequence). The CDR3 region is CATIIPNTGELFF. The CDR3 nucleotides read TGTGCCACAATTATCCCGAACACCGGGGAGCTGTTTTTT.

The genes are TRBV9 and TRBJ2-1; D is perhaps TRBD1 or TRBD2 (5 bases each). Germline V gene lookup returns CDR1 SGDLS and CDR2 YYNGEE. The CDR3 contains 13 residues. V was pared by 2 bases and J by 6 bases, with 9 bases between. CDR3 residues: CASSVGTLNEQFF. The CDR3 region has the DNA TGTGCCAGCAGCGTCGGGACCCTCAATGAGCAGTTCTTC. Full variable domain (rest looked up from reference TRBV9 and TRBJ2-1): DSGVTQTPKHLITATGQRVTLRCSPRSGDLSVYWYQQSLDQGLQFLIQYYNGEERAKGNILERFSAQQFPDLHSELNLSSLELGDSALYFCASSVGTLNEQFFGPGTRLTVL.

The chain recombines TRBV29-1 with TRBJ2-5; no clear D. Trimming removed 0 bases from V and 5 bases from J, with 4 bases in between. Germline-derived CDR1 and CDR2 are SQVTM and ANQGSEA. The CDR3 has 11 amino acids. The CDR3 loop is CSVEDRETQYF. The CDR3 nucleotides read TGCAGCGTTGAAGATCGGGAGACCCAGTACTTC.

V gene TRBV2 combines with J gene TRBJ1-2, with D perhaps TRBD1 (5 bases). Germline V gene sequence: CDR1 SNHLY, CDR2 FYNNEI. The CDR3 sequence is 14 residues long. The V end was cut by 6 bases, the J end by 7 bases, with 18 bases between. For the CDR3, the DNA is TGTGCCAGCAGCACCACGATAGGGGCCGCTGGCTACACCTTC. Protein sequence: CASSTTIGAAGYTF.

This clone showed up many times. The chain links TRBV28 to TRBJ1-2; 8 bases are a match to TRBD1. Germline-derived CDR1 and CDR2 are MDHEN and SYDVKM. J was trimmed by 5 bases and V by 5 bases; bases with no gene match: 7. This CDR3 has 14 residues. The CDR3 loop reads CASSIPGQAYGYTF. CDR3 bases: TGTGCCAGCAGTATTCCGGGACAGGCGTATGGCTACACCTTC.

CDR3 DNA sequence: TGCGCCAGCAGCTTGGACGGGAGTGGGACAGATACGCAGTATTTT. Translated, it gives CASSLDGSGTDTQYF. V gene TRBV5-1 combines with J gene TRBJ2-3; tentative D call: TRBD2 (6 bases). The CDR3 runs to 15 residues. V was shortened by 0 bases and J by 3 bases, with 11 bases between the two germline ends. CDR1 and CDR2 (germline): SGHRS, YFSETQ.

The rearrangement links TRBV20-1 to TRBJ2-7, with D unclear. Trimming shortened V by 5 bases and J by 3 bases, and 5 bases separated the two germline ends. Germline assignment: CDR1 DFQATT and CDR2 SNEGSKA (reference sequence). This CDR3 has 10 amino acids. DNA of the CDR3: TGCAGTGCTGTCGGCTACGAGCAGTACTTC. It is translated as CSAVGYEQYF.

Details on this clone: With a far larger clone one base away, a read error is the likely cause. The chain links TRBV5-4 to TRBJ1-4; tentatively, D is TRBD1 (6 bases). The germline V gene encodes CDR1 SGHNT and CDR2 YYREEE (reference sequence). The CDR3 runs 15 residues. The DNA of the CDR3 is TGTGCCAACAGCTTGGAGAGGGGGAATAATGAAAAACTGTTTTTT. Amino acids: CANSLERGNNEKLFF.

This chain joins TRBV18 and TRBJ2-7; perhaps D is TRBD1 or TRBD2 (5 bases each). The germline CDR1 and CDR2 sequences are KGHSH and LQKENI. Trimming took 1 base from V and 6 from J, leaving 13 bases between them. The CDR3 has 14 residues. The CDR3 DNA is TGTGCCAGCTCACCACGGGGGATAAGCCCCGAGCAGTACTTC. This translates into CASSPRGISPEQYF. Looking up the rest from reference TRBV18 and TRBJ2-7 gives the full variable domain: NAGVMQNPRHLVRRRGQEARLRCSPMKGHSHVYWYRQLPEEGLKFMVYLQKENIIDESGMPKERFSAEFPKEGPSILRIQQVVRGDSAAYFCASSPRGISPEQYFGPGTRLTVT.

This clone has just one count. With a far larger clone one base away, a read error is the likely cause. The same CDR3 is also encoded by other DNA sequences in this sample. V is TRBV4-1 and J is TRBJ2-7; no clear D gene. The ends were cut back, 1 base at V and 4 bases at J, with 14 bases in the middle. The germline CDR1 and CDR2 sequences are MGHRA and YSYEKL. The CDR3 is 15 amino acids. The CDR3 DNA reads as TGCGCCAGCAGCCAAGCGGTCTCCCGTAGGTACGAGCAGTACTTC. Translated, it gives CASSQAVSRRYEQYF.

This clone was seen a single time. The chain employs TRBV6-4 and TRBJ2-2; no clear D. The V and J ends lost 7 bases and 2 bases respectively, with 14 bases between them. CDR3 size: 15 residues. The germline CDR1 and CDR2 sequences are MRHNA and SNTAGT. The CDR3 DNA reads as TGTGCCAGCACCACCGCACAGACCAACACCGGGGAGCTGTTTTTT. Amino acid sequence: CASTTAQTNTGELFF.

This clone was detected only once. This probably arose from a read error, given a far larger clone one base away. Other DNA variants within this sample encode the same CDR3. The gene calls are TRBV2 and TRBJ1-2; tentative D call: TRBD1 (5 bases). The CDR3 loop spans 12 amino acids. CDR1 is SNHLY and CDR2 is FYNNEI in the germline V gene. The CDR3: CASRGQVDGYTF. The CDR3 bases are TGTGCCAGCAGGGGGCAGGTTGATGGCTACACTTTC. The whole variable domain, filled in from reference TRBV2 and TRBJ1-2, reads EPEVTQTPSHQVTQMGQEVILRCVPISNHLYFYWYRQILGQKVEFLVSFYNNEISEKSEIFDDQFSVERPDGSNFTLKIRSTKLEDSAMYFCASRGQVDGYTFGSGTRLTVV.

The chain employs TRBV28 and TRBJ2-5; D not resolved. The CDR3 covers 14 residues. The ends were cut back, 7 bases at V and 0 bases at J, with 12 bases in the middle. The germline V gene has CDR1 MDHEN and CDR2 SYDVKM. CDR3 nucleotides: TGTGCCAGCATCCCTCGACTGGACCAAGAGACCCAGTACTTC. Its translation is CASIPRLDQETQYF.

With regard to this clone: A far bigger clonotype differs at one base, so this is likely a read error. Other nucleotide sequences in the sample specify the same CDR3. The chain couples TRBV5-1 to TRBJ1-1; D unresolved. Germline V CDR1 and CDR2: SGHRS, YFSETQ. Trimming left V 0 bases short and J 12 bases short, with 12 bases between. This CDR3 region has 12 residues. CDR3 protein: CASSLENATPFF. The CDR3 nucleotides are TGCGCCAGCAGCTTGGAGAATGCTACTCCTTTCTTT.

The chain uses TRBV27 and TRBJ1-2; D is unresolved. V lost 2 bases, J lost 0 bases, and 10 bases lay in between. CDR3 length: 15 amino acids. In germline, CDR1 is MNHEY, CDR2 SMNVEV (reference sequence). CDR3 bases: TGTGCCAGCAGTTTAAGTTGGGCGGCTAACTATGGCTACACCTTC. It translates to CASSLSWAANYGYTF.

The chain employs TRBV11-2 and TRBJ2-2, with TRBD1 matching over 9 bases. The CDR3 length is 17 residues. V trimming: 2 bases; J trimming: 4 bases; junction bases outside the gene matches: 8. Germline values: CDR1 SGHAT, CDR2 FQNNGV. The CDR3 region is CASSLTGTGLSTGELFF. The CDR3 DNA follows: TGTGCCAGCAGCTTAACCGGGACAGGGTTGTCCACCGGGGAGCTGTTTTTT.

Notes on this clone: A much larger clone is a single base away; this may be a read error. The CDR3, as DNA: TGTGCCTGGAGTGTAGGACAGTGGGGAGGCTACACCTTC. It specifies CAWSVGQWGGYTF. The chain employs TRBV30 and TRBJ1-2; tentative D call: TRBD1 (6 bases). V was clipped by 0 bases and J by 8 bases, with 13 bases between them. Germline CDR1 and CDR2: GTSNPN and SVGIG (reference sequence). This CDR3 has 13 residues.

The CDR3 spells CASMGTSGPAYEQYF. The CDR3 nucleotides read TGTGCCAGCATGGGGACTAGCGGGCCCGCCTACGAGCAGTACTTC. The gene calls are TRBV2 and TRBJ2-7; 12 bases line up with TRBD2. Germline V lookup: CDR1 SNHLY, CDR2 FYNNEI. The CDR3 has 15 residues. Trimming cost V 7 bases and J 2 bases; bases outside gene matches: 6.

V usage is TRBV9 and J usage is TRBJ2-5; D gene unclear. V lost 0 bases, J lost 5 bases, and 14 bases lay in between. CDR1 and CDR2 (germline): SGDLS, YYNGEE. The CDR3 is 15 amino acids. The CDR3 coding sequence is TGTGCCAGCAGCGTAGGGGCAAACCACCGGGAGACCCAGTACTTC. This gives the protein CASSVGANHRETQYF. The whole variable domain, filled in from reference TRBV9 and TRBJ2-5, reads DSGVTQTPKHLITATGQRVTLRCSPRSGDLSVYWYQQSLDQGLQFLIQYYNGEERAKGNILERFSAQQFPDLHSELNLSSLELGDSALYFCASSVGANHRETQYFGPGTRLLVL.

This clone was counted a few times. A far more abundant clone sits one base away, making this likely a read error. Other DNA sequences in the sample encode the same CDR3. The V and J genes are TRBV5-6 and TRBJ1-2, with D possibly being TRBD1 (5 bases). There are 17 residues in the CDR3. From germline, CDR1 is SGHDT and CDR2 YYEEEE. The CDR3 protein is CASSLVGFGDGNYGYTF. The CDR3 region has the DNA TGCGCCAGCAGCTTGGTGGGGTTTGGGGACGGGAACTATGGCTACACCTTC.

This chain uses TRBV9 with TRBJ2-1; D not certain. CDR3 length: 14 amino acids. Trimming shortened V by 0 bases and J by 8 bases, and 12 bases separated the two germline ends. Germline V gene sequence: CDR1 SGDLS, CDR2 YYNGEE. The CDR3 sequence is CASSVEWATDEQFF. The CDR3 DNA reads TGTGCCAGCAGCGTAGAATGGGCAACCGATGAGCAGTTCTTC.

This chain connects TRBV7-9 to TRBJ2-2; weak D call: TRBD2 (5 bases). Germline CDR1 reads SEHNR; CDR2 reads FQNEAQ (reference sequence). V dropped 5 bases and J dropped 7 bases, with 11 bases sitting between them. This CDR3 has 13 amino acids. The CDR3 protein is CASSPEAVGELFF. CDR3 in DNA: TGTGCCAGCAGCCCGGAGGCCGTCGGGGAGCTGTTTTTT.

Regarding this clone: It is likely a read error: a sequence one base away is far more abundant. This sequence joins TRBV9 and TRBJ2-5, with D perhaps given as TRBD1 or TRBD2 (5 bases each). Germline CDR1 reads SGDLS; CDR2 reads YYNGEE. Trimming took 4 bases from V and 4 from J, leaving 14 bases between them. CDR3 size: 14 residues. The chain's CDR3 is CASSSPGRGETQYF. The CDR3 nucleotides are TGTGCCAGCAGCTCCCCGGGGCGCGGAGAGACCCAGTACTTC.

The V gene is TRBV5-4, the J gene TRBJ2-1, with 11 nucleotides matching TRBD2. The CDR3 length is 15 residues. Germline CDR1 SGHNT, CDR2 YYREEE (reference sequence). V shed 3 bases, J shed 6 bases, and the junction held 5 bases outside the gene matches. In DNA, the CDR3 is TGTGCCAGCAGCTCTAGCGGGAGGCGGAGCAATGAGCAGTTCTTC. It specifies CASSSSGRRSNEQFF. The full variable domain, with the rest looked up from reference TRBV5-4 and TRBJ2-1, is ETGVTQSPTHLIKTRGQQVTLRCSSQSGHNTVSWYQQALGQGPQFIFQYYREEENGRGNFPPRFSGLQFPNYSSELNVNALELDDSALYLCASSSSGRRSNEQFFGPGTRLTVL.